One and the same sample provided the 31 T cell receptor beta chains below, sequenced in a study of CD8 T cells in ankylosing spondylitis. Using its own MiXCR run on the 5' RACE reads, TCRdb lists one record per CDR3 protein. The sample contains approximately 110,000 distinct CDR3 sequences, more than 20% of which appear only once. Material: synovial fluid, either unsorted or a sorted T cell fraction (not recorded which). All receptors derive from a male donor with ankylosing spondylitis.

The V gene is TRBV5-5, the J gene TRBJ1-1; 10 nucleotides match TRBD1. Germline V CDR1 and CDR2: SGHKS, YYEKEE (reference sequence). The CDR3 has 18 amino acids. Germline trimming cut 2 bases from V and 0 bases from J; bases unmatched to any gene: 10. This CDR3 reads CASSFLGTGDSMNTEAFF. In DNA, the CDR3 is TGTGCCAGCAGCTTTCTGGGGACAGGGGATTCTATGAACACTGAAGCTTTCTTT.

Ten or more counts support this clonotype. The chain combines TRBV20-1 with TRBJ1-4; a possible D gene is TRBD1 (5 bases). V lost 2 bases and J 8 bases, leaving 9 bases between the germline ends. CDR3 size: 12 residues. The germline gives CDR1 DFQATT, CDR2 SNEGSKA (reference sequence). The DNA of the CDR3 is TGCAGTGCTAGACAGGGTTGGGAAAAACTGTTTTTT. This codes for CSARQGWEKLFF.

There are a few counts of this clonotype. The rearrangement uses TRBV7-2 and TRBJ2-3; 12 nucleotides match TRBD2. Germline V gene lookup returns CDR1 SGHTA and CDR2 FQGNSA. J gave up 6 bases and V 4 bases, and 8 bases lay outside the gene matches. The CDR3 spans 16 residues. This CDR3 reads CASSSRLAGAGDTQYF. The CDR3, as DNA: TGTGCCAGCAGCTCTAGACTAGCGGGAGCGGGGGATACGCAGTATTTT.

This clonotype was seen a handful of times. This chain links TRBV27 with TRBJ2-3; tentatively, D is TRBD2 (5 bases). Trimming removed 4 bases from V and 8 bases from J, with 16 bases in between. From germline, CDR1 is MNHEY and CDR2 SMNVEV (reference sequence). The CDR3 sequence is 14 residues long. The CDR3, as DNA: TGTGCCAGCAGTTCCCCGGACTTGCCGGGTACGCAGTATTTT. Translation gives CASSSPDLPGTQYF.

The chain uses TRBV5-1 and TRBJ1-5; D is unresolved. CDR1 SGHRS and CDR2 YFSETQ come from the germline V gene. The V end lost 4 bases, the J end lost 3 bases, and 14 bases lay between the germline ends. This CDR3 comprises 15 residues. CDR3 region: CASSLLGEINQPQHF. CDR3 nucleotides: TGCGCCAGCAGCCTTCTGGGCGAAATCAATCAGCCCCAGCATTTT.

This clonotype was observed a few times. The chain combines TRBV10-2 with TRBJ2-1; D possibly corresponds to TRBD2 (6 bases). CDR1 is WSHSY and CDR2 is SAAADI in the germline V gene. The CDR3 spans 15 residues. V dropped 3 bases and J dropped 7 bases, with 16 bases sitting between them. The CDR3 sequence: CASSERRSGLNEQFF. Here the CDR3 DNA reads TGCGCCAGCAGTGAAAGAAGGAGCGGGCTTAATGAGCAGTTCTTC.

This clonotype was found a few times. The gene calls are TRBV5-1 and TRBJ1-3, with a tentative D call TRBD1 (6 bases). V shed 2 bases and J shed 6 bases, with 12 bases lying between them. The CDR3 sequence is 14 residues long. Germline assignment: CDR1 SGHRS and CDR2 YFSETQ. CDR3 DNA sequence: TGCGCCAGCAGCTTCTCAGGGGCTGAAAACACCATATATTTT. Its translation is CASSFSGAENTIYF.

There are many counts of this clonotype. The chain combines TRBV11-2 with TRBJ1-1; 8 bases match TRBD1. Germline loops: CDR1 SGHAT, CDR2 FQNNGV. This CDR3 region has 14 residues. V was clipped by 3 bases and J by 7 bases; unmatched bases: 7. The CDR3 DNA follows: TGTGCCAGCAGCTTGTCAGGGGGCTTGGGTGAAGCTTTCTTT. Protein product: CASSLSGGLGEAFF.

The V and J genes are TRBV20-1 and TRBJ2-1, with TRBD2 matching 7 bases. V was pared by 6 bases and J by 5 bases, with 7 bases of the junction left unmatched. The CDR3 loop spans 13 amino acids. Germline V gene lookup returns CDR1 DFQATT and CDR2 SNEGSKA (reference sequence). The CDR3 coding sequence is TGCAGTGCCACCCGGGACTACCACAATGAGCAGTTCTTC. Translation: CSATRDYHNEQFF.

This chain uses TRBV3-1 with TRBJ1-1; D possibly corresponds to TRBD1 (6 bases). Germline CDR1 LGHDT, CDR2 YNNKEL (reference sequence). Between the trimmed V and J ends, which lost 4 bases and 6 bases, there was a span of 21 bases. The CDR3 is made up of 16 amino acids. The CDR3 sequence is CASSPYQMGGLPEAFF. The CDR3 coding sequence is TGTGCCAGCAGCCCCTATCAGATGGGGGGGCTACCTGAAGCTTTCTTT.

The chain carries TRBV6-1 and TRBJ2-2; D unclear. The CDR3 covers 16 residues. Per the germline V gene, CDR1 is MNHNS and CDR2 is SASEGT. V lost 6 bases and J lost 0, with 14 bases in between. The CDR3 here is CASRRRGSANTGELFF. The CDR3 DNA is TGTGCCAGCAGACGCCGTGGCAGCGCGAACACCGGGGAGCTGTTTTTT.

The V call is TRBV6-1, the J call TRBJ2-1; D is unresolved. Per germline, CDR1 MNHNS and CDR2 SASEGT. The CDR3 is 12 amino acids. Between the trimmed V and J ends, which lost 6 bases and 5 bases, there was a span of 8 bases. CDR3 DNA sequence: TGTGCCAGCAGCTGGGCCAACAATGAGCAGTTCTTC. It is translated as CASSWANNEQFF.

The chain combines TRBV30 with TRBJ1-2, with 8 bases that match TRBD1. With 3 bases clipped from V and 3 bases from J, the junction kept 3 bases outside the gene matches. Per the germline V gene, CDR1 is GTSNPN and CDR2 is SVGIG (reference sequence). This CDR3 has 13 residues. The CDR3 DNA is TGTGCCTGGAGGGGACAGGATGACTATGGCTACACCTTC. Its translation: CAWRGQDDYGYTF.

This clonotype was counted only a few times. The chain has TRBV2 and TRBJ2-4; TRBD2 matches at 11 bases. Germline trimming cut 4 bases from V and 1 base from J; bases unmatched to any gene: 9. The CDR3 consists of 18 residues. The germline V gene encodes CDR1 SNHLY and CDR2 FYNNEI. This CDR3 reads CASSVRLAGPGAKNIQYF. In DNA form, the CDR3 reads TGTGCCAGCAGTGTGAGACTAGCGGGACCAGGGGCCAAAAACATTCAGTACTTC.

CDR3 in amino acids: CASSTRVTGELFF. CDR3 sequence (DNA): TGTGCCAGCAGCACGCGGGTTACCGGGGAGCTGTTTTTT. V is TRBV11-2 and J is TRBJ2-2; D might be TRBD2 (5 bases). Per germline, CDR1 SGHAT and CDR2 FQNNGV. Trimming stripped 5 bases from V and 5 bases from J, with 9 bases between. This CDR3 has 13 residues. Based on the CDR3 plus reference TRBV11-2 and TRBJ2-2, the full variable domain is EAGVAQSPRYKIIEKRQSVAFWCNPISGHATLYWYQQILGQGPKLLIQFQNNGVVDDSQLPKDRFSAERLKGVDSTLKIQPAKLEDSAVYLCASSTRVTGELFFGEGSRLTVL.

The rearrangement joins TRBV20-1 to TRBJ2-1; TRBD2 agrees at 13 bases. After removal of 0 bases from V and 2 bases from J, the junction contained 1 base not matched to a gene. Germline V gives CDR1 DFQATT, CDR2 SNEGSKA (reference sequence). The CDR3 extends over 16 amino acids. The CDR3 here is CSARDGTSGAYNEQFF. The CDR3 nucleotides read TGCAGTGCTAGAGATGGGACTAGCGGGGCCTACAATGAGCAGTTCTTC.

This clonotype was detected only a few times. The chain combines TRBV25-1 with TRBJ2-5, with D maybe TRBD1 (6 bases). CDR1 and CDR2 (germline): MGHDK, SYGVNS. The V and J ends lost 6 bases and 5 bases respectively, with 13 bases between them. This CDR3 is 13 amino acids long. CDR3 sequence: CASSEPRGETQYF. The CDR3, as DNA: TGTGCCAGCAGCGAACCCAGGGGTGAGACCCAGTACTTC.

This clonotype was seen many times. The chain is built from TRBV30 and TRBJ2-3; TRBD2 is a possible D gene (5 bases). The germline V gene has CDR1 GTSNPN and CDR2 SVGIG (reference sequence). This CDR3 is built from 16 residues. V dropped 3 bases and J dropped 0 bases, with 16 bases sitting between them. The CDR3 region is CAWRLLGGRSTDTQYF. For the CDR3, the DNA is TGTGCCTGGAGACTATTAGGCGGGCGGAGCACAGATACGCAGTATTTT.

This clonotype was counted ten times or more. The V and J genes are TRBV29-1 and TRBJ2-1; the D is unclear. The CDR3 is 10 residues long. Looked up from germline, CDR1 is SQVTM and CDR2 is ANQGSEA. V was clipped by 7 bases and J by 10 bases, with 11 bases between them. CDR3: CSAIEVEQFF. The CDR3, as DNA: TGCAGCGCGATCGAGGTCGAGCAGTTCTTC.

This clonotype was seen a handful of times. The CDR3 spells CASSFGPDRAFGRGLHF. The CDR3, as DNA: TGTGCCAGCAGTTTCGGACCGGACAGGGCCTTCGGAAGGGGCCTCCACTTT. The chain has TRBV12-3 or TRBV12-4 and TRBJ1-6; 8 bases are a match to TRBD1. The CDR3 loop spans 17 amino acids. The ends lost 3 bases at V and 15 bases at J; junction bases unmatched: 19.

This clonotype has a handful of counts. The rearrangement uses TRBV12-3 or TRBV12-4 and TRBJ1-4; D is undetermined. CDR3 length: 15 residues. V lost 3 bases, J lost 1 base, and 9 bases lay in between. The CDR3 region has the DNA TGTGCCAGCAGTTTGATACATAAAACTAATGAAAAACTGTTTTTT. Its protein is CASSLIHKTNEKLFF.

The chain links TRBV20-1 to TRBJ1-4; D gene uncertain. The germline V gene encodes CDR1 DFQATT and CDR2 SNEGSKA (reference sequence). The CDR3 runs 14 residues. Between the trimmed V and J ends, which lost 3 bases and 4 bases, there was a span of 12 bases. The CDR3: CSASPAGINEKLFF. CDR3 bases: TGCAGTGCTAGTCCGGCGGGAATTAATGAAAAACTGTTTTTT.

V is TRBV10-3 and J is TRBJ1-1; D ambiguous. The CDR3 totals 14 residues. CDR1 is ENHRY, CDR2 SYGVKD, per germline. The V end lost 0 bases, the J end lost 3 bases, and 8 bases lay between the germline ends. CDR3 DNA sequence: TGTGCCATCAGTGAGTCGAAGGGAGACACTGAAGCTTTCTTT. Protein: CAISESKGDTEAFF.

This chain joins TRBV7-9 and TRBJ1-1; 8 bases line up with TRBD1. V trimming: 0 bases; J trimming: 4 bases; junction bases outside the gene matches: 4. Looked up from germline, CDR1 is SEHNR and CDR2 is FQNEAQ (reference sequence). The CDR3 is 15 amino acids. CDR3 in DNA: TGTGCCAGCAGCTTAGCCCTGACAGGGGCCACTGAAGCTTTCTTT. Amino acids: CASSLALTGATEAFF.

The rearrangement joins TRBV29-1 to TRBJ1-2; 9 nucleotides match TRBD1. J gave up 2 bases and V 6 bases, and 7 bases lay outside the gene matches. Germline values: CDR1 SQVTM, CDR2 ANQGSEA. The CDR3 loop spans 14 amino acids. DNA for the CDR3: TGCAGCGTGGAACCGGGACAGGGAAACTATGGCTACACCTTC. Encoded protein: CSVEPGQGNYGYTF.

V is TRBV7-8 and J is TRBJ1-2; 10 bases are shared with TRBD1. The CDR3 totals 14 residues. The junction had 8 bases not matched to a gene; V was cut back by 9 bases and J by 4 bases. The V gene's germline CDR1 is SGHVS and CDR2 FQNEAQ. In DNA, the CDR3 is TGTGCCAGTGGAGGACAGGGGGTCTCCTATGGCTACACCTTC. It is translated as CASGGQGVSYGYTF.

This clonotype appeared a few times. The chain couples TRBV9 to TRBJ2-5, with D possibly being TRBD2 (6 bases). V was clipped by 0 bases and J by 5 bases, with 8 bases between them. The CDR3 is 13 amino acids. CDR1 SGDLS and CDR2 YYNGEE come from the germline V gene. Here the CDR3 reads CASSVGDLETQYF. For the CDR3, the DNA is TGTGCCAGCAGCGTAGGGGACTTGGAGACCCAGTACTTC.

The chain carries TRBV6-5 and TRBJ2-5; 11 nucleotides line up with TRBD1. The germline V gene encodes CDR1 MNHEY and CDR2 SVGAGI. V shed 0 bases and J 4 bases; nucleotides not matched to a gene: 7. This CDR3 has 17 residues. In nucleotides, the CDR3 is TGTGCCAGCAGTTACTCCTCGGGACAGGGGGTAGGAGAGACCCAGTACTTC. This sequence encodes CASSYSSGQGVGETQYF.

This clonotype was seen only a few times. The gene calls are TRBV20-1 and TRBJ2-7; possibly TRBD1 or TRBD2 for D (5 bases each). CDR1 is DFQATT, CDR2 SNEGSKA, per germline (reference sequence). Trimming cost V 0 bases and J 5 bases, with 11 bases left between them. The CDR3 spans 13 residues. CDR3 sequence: CSARDGGLNEQYV. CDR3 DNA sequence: TGCAGTGCTAGAGATGGGGGTCTGAACGAGCAGTACGTC.

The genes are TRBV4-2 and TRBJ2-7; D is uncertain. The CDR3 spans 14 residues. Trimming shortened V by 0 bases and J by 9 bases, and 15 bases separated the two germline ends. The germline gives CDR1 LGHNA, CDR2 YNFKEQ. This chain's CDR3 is CASSQEPDLTAQYF. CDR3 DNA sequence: TGTGCCAGCAGCCAAGAGCCGGACCTCACAGCGCAGTACTTC.

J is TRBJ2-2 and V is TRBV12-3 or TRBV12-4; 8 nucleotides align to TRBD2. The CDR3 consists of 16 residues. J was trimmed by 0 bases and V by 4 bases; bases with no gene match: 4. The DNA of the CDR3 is TGTGCCAGCAGTTCTTCTAGCGGGTCGAACACCGGGGAGCTGTTTTTT. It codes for CASSSSSGSNTGELFF.